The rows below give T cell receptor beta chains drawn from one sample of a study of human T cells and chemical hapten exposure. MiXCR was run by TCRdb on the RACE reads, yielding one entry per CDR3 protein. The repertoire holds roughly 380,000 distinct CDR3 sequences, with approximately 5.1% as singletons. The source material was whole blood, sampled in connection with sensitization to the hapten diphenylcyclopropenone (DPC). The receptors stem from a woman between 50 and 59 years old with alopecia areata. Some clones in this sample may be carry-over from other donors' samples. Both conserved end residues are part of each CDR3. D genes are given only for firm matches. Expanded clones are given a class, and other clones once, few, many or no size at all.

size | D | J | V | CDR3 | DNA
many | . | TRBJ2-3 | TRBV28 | CASSSTGISTDTQYF | TGTGCCAGCAGCTCCACAGGGATTAGCACAGATACGCAGTATTTT
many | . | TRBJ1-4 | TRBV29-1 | CSVYPRGGGANEKLFF | TGCAGCGTCTACCCGAGGGGCGGAGGGGCTAATGAAAAACTGTTTTTT
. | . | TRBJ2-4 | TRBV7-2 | CASSPGLSGLAKNIQYF | TGTGCCAGCAGCCCCGGATTGAGCGGCCTAGCCAAAAACATTCAGTACTTC
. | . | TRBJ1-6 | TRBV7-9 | CASSSYTGKGSPLHF | TGTGCCAGCAGCTCGTACACAGGGAAGGGTTCACCCCTCCACTTT
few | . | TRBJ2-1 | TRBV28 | CASSVWGYYNEQFF | TGTGCCAGCAGTGTCTGGGGGTATTACAATGAGCAGTTCTTC
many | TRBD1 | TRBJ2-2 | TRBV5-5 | CASRQGFGTGELFF | TGTGCCAGCAGACAGGGGTTTGGAACCGGGGAGCTGTTTTTT
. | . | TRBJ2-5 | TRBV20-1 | CSAKGFQETQYF | TGCAGTGCTAAGGGCTTCCAAGAGACCCAGTACTTC
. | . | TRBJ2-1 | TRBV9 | CASSWTDFHEQFF | TGTGCCAGCAGTTGGACAGATTTCCATGAGCAGTTCTTC
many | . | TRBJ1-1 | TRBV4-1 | CASSQNNRQIEAFF | TGCGCCAGCAGCCAAAACAATCGACAGATTGAAGCTTTCTTT
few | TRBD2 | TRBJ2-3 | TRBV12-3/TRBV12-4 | CASLTSGGAYADTQYF | TGTGCCAGCCTGACTAGCGGGGGGGCTTACGCAGATACGCAGTATTTT
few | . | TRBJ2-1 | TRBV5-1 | CASSDYGGLSYNEQFF | TGCGCCAGCAGTGACTACGGGGGACTCTCCTACAATGAGCAGTTCTTC
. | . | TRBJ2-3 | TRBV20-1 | CSALTPGPDTQYF | TGCAGTGCGCTCACACCGGGGCCTGATACGCAGTATTTT
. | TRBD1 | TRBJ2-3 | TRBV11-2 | CASSYTGASTDTQYF | TGTGCCAGCAGCTACACAGGGGCTAGCACAGATACGCAGTATTTT
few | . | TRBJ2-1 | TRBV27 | CASSRAGTREQFF | TGTGCCAGCAGTCGTGCCGGGACACGGGAGCAGTTCTTC
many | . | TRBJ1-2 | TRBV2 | CASFDRDGYTF | TGTGCCAGCTTCGACAGAGATGGCTACACCTTC
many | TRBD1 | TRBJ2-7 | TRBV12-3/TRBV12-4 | CASSIRGYESEQYF | TGTGCCAGCAGTATCAGGGGGTATGAGAGCGAGCAGTACTTC
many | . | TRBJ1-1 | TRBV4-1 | CASSLSPRGGTEAFF | TGCGCCAGCAGCCTTAGTCCCAGGGGAGGGACTGAAGCTTTCTTT
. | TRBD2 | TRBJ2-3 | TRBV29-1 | CSVEEWREDPNTQYF | TGCAGCGTTGAAGAGTGGCGGGAGGACCCCAATACGCAGTATTTT
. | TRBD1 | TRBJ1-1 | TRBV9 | CASSKTGVEAFF | TGTGCCAGCAGCAAAACAGGGGTAGAAGCTTTCTTT
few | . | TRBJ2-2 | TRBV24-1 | CATSDPVEVNTGELFF | TGTGCCACCAGTGATCCGGTGGAGGTTAACACCGGGGAGCTGTTTTTT
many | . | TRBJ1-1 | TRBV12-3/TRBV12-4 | CASSTGMNTEAFF | TGTGCCAGCAGTACTGGGATGAACACTGAAGCTTTCTTT
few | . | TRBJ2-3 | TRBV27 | CASSLSGTRPTLTDTQYF | TGTGCCAGCAGTTTATCGGGTACTAGACCTACCCTCACAGATACGCAGTATTTT
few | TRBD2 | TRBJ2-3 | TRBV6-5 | CASSYGLAGGSTDTQYF | TGTGCCAGCAGTTACGGCCTAGCGGGAGGCAGCACAGATACGCAGTATTTT
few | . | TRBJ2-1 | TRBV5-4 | CASSFRGAYNEQFF | TGTGCCAGCAGCTTCCGGGGTGCCTACAATGAGCAGTTCTTC
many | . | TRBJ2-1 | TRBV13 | CASSLPYRDEQFF | TGTGCCAGCAGCCTTCCCTACAGGGATGAGCAGTTCTTC
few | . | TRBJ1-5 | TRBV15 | CATNPTGGGQPQHF | TGTGCCACCAATCCGACCGGAGGGGGTCAGCCCCAGCATTTT
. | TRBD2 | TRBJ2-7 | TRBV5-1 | CASSSSAGGPTEQYF | TGCGCCAGCAGCTCCTCAGCGGGGGGCCCCACCGAGCAGTACTTC
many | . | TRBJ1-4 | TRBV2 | CASKANEKLFF | TGTGCCAGCAAAGCTAATGAAAAACTGTTTTTT
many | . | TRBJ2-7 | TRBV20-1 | CSARDSYEQYF | TGCAGTGCTAGAGATTCATACGAGCAGTACTTC
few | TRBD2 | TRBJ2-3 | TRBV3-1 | CASSLHLLAASTDTQYF | TGTGCCAGCAGCCTACACCTGCTAGCGGCGAGCACAGATACGCAGTATTTT
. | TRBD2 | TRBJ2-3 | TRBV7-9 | CASSSPGLAGGSDTQYF | TGTGCCAGCAGCTCACCGGGACTAGCGGGAGGATCAGATACGCAGTATTTT
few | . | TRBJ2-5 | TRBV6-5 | CASSYSTGGGETQYF | TGTGCCAGCAGTTACTCGACCGGGGGAGGCGAGACCCAGTACTTC
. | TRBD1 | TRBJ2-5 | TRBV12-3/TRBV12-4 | CASTIDRVETQYF | TGTGCCAGCACCATTGACAGGGTAGAGACCCAGTACTTC
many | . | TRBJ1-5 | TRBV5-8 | CASSLRGVQPQHF | TGTGCCAGCAGCTTGCGCGGGGTTCAGCCCCAGCATTTT
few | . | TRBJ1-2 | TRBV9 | CASSVDTEDVNYGYTF | TGTGCCAGCAGCGTAGACACCGAGGACGTTAACTATGGCTACACCTTC
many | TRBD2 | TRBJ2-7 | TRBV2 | CASILAPSDSYEQYF | TGTGCCAGTATACTAGCGCCCTCGGACTCCTACGAGCAGTACTTC
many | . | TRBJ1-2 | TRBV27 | CASGPTVSYGYTF | TGTGCCAGCGGGCCGACAGTCTCCTATGGCTACACCTTC
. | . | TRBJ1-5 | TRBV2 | CASGEEVNQPQHF | TGTGCCAGCGGTGAGGAGGTCAATCAGCCCCAGCATTTT
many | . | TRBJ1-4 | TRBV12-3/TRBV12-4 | CASSQTPTNEKLFF | TGTGCCAGCAGCCAGACACCAACTAATGAAAAACTGTTTTTT
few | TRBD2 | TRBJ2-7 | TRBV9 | CASSQGSGRAEQYF | TGTGCCAGCAGTCAAGGTAGCGGGAGGGCCGAGCAGTACTTC
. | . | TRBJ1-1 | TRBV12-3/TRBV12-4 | CASSLGSWEGHTEAFF | TGTGCCAGCAGTTTAGGGTCTTGGGAGGGACACACTGAAGCTTTCTTT
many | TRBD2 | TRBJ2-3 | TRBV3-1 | CASSQDPLAGTSSTDTQYF | TGTGCCAGCAGCCAAGATCCCCTAGCGGGGACTTCTAGCACAGATACGCAGTATTTT
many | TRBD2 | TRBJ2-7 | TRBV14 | CASSQSSEASGNYEQYF | TGTGCCAGCAGCCAATCTTCTGAGGCTAGCGGGAACTACGAGCAGTACTTC
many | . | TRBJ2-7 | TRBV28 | CASSPARAYEQYF | TGTGCCAGCAGCCCGGCCAGAGCCTACGAGCAGTACTTC
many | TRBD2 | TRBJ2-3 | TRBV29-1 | CSVETSGRGNF | TGCAGCGTTGAAACTAGCGGGAGAGGAAATTTT
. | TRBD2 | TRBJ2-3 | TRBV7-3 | CASSLSLAGSTDTQYF | TGTGCCAGCAGCTTAAGCCTAGCGGGGAGCACAGATACGCAGTATTTT
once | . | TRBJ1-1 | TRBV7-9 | CASSPTGSAEASF | TGTGCCAGCAGTCCAACAGGATCAGCTGAAGCTTCCTTT
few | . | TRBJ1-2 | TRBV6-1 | CAGSTGTYRAYGYTF | TGTGCCGGATCAACCGGGACCTACCGTGCCTATGGCTACACCTTC
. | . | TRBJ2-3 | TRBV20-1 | CRGGPVGTDTQYF | TGCAGGGGGGGGCCCGTGGGCACAGATACGCAGTATTTT
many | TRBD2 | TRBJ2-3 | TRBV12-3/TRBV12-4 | CASIGEGGPEDTQYF | TGTGCCAGCATCGGGGAGGGAGGGCCGGAAGATACGCAGTATTTT